A single sample gave rise to the 27 T cell receptor beta chains below, sequenced in a study of T cell changes during pregnancy in multiple sclerosis. The data were produced by immunoSEQ multiplex PCR, yet TCRdb's version contains in-frame clones alone and is incomplete. The sample shows approximately 54,000 clones, approximately 92% of them seen only once. The starting material was peripheral blood, obtained after pregnancy. Source of these receptors: a female donor in good health, enrolled as a control in a pregnancy study.

The chain combines TRBV4-1 with TRBJ1-4, with D possibly being TRBD1 (6 bases). The CDR3 spans 20 residues. CDR1 and CDR2 (germline): MGHRA, YSYEKL. The V gene lost 0 bases and the J gene lost 1 base, with 21 bases spanning the gap. This CDR3 is CASSQDSGSQGRLTNEKLFF. The CDR3 DNA reads TGCGCCAGCAGCCAAGATTCAGGTAGCCAGGGGAGATTAACTAATGAAAAACTGTTTTTT.

DNA of the CDR3: TGCACCAGCAGCCCTACTAGCGGGAGTAACAATGAGCAGTTCTTC. Its translation: CTSSPTSGSNNEQFF. The rearrangement uses TRBV1 and TRBJ2-1; the D call of TRBD2 is as the table states it, not checked on the DNA. TRBV1 is marked as a pseudogene. CDR3 size: 15 residues.

This chain links TRBV28 with TRBJ2-7; TRBD1 might be the D (6 bases). The CDR3 spans 14 residues. V dropped 3 bases and J dropped 2 bases, with 11 bases sitting between them. CDR1 is MDHEN and CDR2 is SYDVKM in the germline V gene. The CDR3, as DNA: TGTGCCAGCAGTTTCAGGGGTAGTACCTACGAGCAGTACTTC. Translated, it gives CASSFRGSTYEQYF.

The chain joins TRBV10-2 to TRBJ1-6; tentatively, D is TRBD1 (5 bases). The CDR3 totals 15 residues. Deletions cut 6 bases from V and 5 bases from J, with 14 bases between. Germline-derived CDR1 and CDR2 are WSHSY and SAAADI. The CDR3 DNA reads as TGCGCCAGCAGGGGAGGGGATTTTCATAATTCACCCCTCCACTTT. This codes for CASRGGDFHNSPLHF.

This chain uses TRBV18 with TRBJ1-2; 8 bases are a match to TRBD1. The CDR3 totals 15 residues. J lost 4 bases, V lost 3 bases, and 7 bases had no gene match. The germline gives CDR1 KGHSH, CDR2 LQKENI. The CDR3 loop reads CASSPQTGVGYGYTF. CDR3 nucleotides: TGTGCCAGCTCACCCCAGACAGGGGTTGGCTATGGCTACACCTTC.

This clone occurred once. This chain links TRBV7-2 with TRBJ2-7, with D perhaps matching TRBD2 (5 bases). This CDR3 spans 17 amino acids. Germline V gene data show CDR1 as SGHTA and CDR2 as FQGNSA. Trimming pared 2 bases from V and 2 bases from J, leaving 19 bases between. The CDR3: CASSLNWLSGPAYEQYF. The CDR3 bases are TGTGCCAGCAGCTTAAATTGGTTGAGCGGACCCGCCTACGAGCAGTACTTC.

V gene TRBV7-9 combines with J gene TRBJ2-7; 8 bases match TRBD1. CDR1 and CDR2 from the germline V gene are SEHNR and FQNEAQ (reference sequence). CDR3 length: 16 residues. V shed 5 bases and J 1 base; nucleotides not matched to a gene: 10. The DNA for the CDR3 is TGTGCCAGCAGCCGCGGACAGGGCACGTATTCCTACGAGCAGTACTTC. Amino acids: CASSRGQGTYSYEQYF.

CDR3 sequence reads: CASSQATPLAGVTDTQYF. The CDR3 DNA reads TGTGCCAGCAGCCAGGCCACCCCTTTAGCGGGGGTCACAGATACGCAGTATTTT. V usage is TRBV4-2 and J usage is TRBJ2-3; 9 nucleotides match TRBD2. The CDR3 extends over 18 amino acids. Germline CDR1 LGHNA, CDR2 YNFKEQ. Unmatched junction bases numbered 12, after V lost 3 bases and J lost 2 bases.

The V call is TRBV2, the J call TRBJ1-5; 8 bases align to TRBD1. Germline V CDR1 and CDR2: SNHLY, FYNNEI. V shed 6 bases and J 1 base; nucleotides not matched to a gene: 5. There are 15 residues in the CDR3. CDR3 residues: CASSLRDRSNQPQHF. The DNA of the CDR3 is TGTGCCAGCAGCCTCCGGGACAGGAGCAATCAGCCCCAGCATTTT.

The rearrangement joins TRBV6-1 to TRBJ1-3; D possibly corresponds to TRBD1 (5 bases). CDR3 size: 15 residues. From germline, CDR1 is MNHNS and CDR2 SASEGT. The ends were cut back, 6 bases at V and 3 bases at J, with 15 bases in the middle. The CDR3 DNA is TGTGCCAGCAGGGTCCTTCAGGGTCGTGGAAACACCATATATTTT. Residues: CASRVLQGRGNTIYF.

The chain employs TRBV18 and TRBJ1-4; tentatively, D is TRBD1 (6 bases). This CDR3 is built from 12 residues. The ends were cut back, 6 bases at V and 8 bases at J, with 10 bases in the middle. Looked up from germline, CDR1 is KGHSH and CDR2 is LQKENI. The CDR3, as DNA: TGTGCCAGCTCCAACCAGGGGGAAAAACTGTTTTTT. It is translated as CASSNQGEKLFF.

The CDR3 protein is CASSQGAGGANVLTF. The CDR3 bases are TGTGCCAGCAGTCAGGGGGCCGGGGGGGCCAACGTCCTGACTTTC. The chain links TRBV6-5 to TRBJ2-6, with TRBD1 identical over 8 bases. The length of the CDR3 is 15 residues. Unmatched junction bases numbered 4, after V lost 5 bases and J lost 4 bases. Per germline, CDR1 MNHEY and CDR2 SVGAGI.

V is TRBV10-3 and J is TRBJ2-1; D unresolved. This CDR3 spans 14 amino acids. The ends were cut back, 2 bases at V and 7 bases at J, with 12 bases in the middle. From germline, CDR1 is ENHRY and CDR2 SYGVKD. CDR3 sequence: CAISEGVVENEQFF. Here the CDR3 DNA reads TGTGCCATCAGTGAGGGAGTAGTGGAGAATGAGCAGTTCTTC.

This clone came up once. The chain employs TRBV7-6 and TRBJ1-4; 9 bases are a match to TRBD1. Germline V lookup: CDR1 SGHVS, CDR2 FNYEAQ. J was trimmed by 6 bases and V by 5 bases; bases with no gene match: 13. The CDR3 length is 17 residues. In DNA, the CDR3 is TGTGCCAGCAGCCGGTCCCGGGACAGGGTTCGGCATGAAAAACTGTTTTTT. This translates into CASSRSRDRVRHEKLFF.

The CDR3 region is CASSRQGTQTQYF. Here the CDR3 DNA reads TGTGCCAGCAGTCGACAGGGGACGCAGACCCAGTACTTC. The genes are TRBV6-1 and TRBJ2-5; the match to TRBD1 covers 8 bases. The junction had 5 bases not matched to a gene; V was cut back by 5 bases and J by 6 bases. Germline assignment: CDR1 MNHNS and CDR2 SASEGT. The CDR3 runs 13 residues.

The chain couples TRBV6-1 to TRBJ2-1, with 11 positions matching TRBD1. CDR3 length: 11 residues. Trimming at V came to 5 bases and at J to 16 bases, leaving 4 bases not matched to a gene. From germline, CDR1 is MNHNS and CDR2 SASEGT. The CDR3 nucleotides read TGTGCCAGCAGTCAAGGGACAGGGGGTTTCTTC. Residues: CASSQGTGGFF.

In nucleotides, the CDR3 is TGTGCCAGCAGCTTGGGACAGGGGTTCCAAGAGACCCAGTACTTC. This encodes CASSLGQGFQETQYF. This chain connects TRBV5-6 to TRBJ2-5; 8 nucleotides agree with TRBD1. Losses at the gene ends were 0 bases for V and 1 base for J; bases not matched to a gene: 2. In germline, CDR1 is SGHDT, CDR2 YYEEEE. This CDR3 region has 15 residues.

The gene calls are TRBV6-1 and TRBJ1-1; the match to TRBD1 covers 8 bases. There are 15 residues in the CDR3. V trimming: 5 bases; J trimming: 5 bases; junction bases outside the gene matches: 10. Germline CDR1 MNHNS, CDR2 SASEGT. As DNA, the CDR3 is TGTGCCAGCAGTAAGAGGGCAGGGGGCGAGACTGAAGCTTTCTTT. Amino acids: CASSKRAGGETEAFF.

The V gene is TRBV18, the J gene TRBJ1-5; 7 bases are shared with TRBD1. Per germline, CDR1 KGHSH and CDR2 LQKENI. This CDR3 has 15 amino acids. J lost 2 bases, V lost 3 bases, and 4 bases had no gene match. CDR3 DNA sequence: TGTGCCAGCTCACCCCGACAGGGCGGCAATCAGCCCCAGCATTTT. Encoded protein: CASSPRQGGNQPQHF. The full variable domain, with the rest looked up from reference TRBV18 and TRBJ1-5, is NAGVMQNPRHLVRRRGQEARLRCSPMKGHSHVYWYRQLPEEGLKFMVYLQKENIIDESGMPKERFSAEFPKEGPSILRIQQVVRGDSAAYFCASSPRQGGNQPQHFGDGTRLSIL.

This clone occurred a few times. This sequence joins TRBV9 and TRBJ1-1; 7 bases map to TRBD1. Per the germline V gene, CDR1 is SGDLS and CDR2 is YYNGEE. Trimming took 3 bases from V and 5 from J; bases not matched to a gene: 7. CDR3 size: 14 residues. CDR3 region: CASSGKGARTEAFF. In nucleotides, the CDR3 is TGTGCCAGCAGCGGAAAGGGGGCGAGGACTGAAGCTTTCTTT.

This rearrangement joins TRBV9 to TRBJ2-1; 10 positions match TRBD2. V trimming: 7 bases; J trimming: 10 bases; junction bases outside the gene matches: 11. The germline CDR1 and CDR2 sequences are SGDLS and YYNGEE. This CDR3 region has 14 residues. The CDR3 bases are TGTGCCAGCCAAGAGCGGGGGGGCTCCGTCGAGCAGTTCTTC. This codes for CASQERGGSVEQFF.

This clone has just one count. CDR3 sequence reads: CASSIRSSGAHHYEQYF. In DNA, the CDR3 is TGTGCCAGTAGTATCCGTTCCAGCGGGGCTCACCACTACGAGCAGTACTTC. V is TRBV19 and J is TRBJ2-7, with TRBD2 identical over 7 bases. Unmatched junction bases numbered 14, after V lost 3 bases and J lost 3 bases. Germline assignment: CDR1 LNHDA and CDR2 SQIVND (reference sequence). CDR3 length: 17 residues.

This clone has a handful of counts. CDR3 in amino acids: CASSYKIDSPFGYTF. The CDR3 DNA sequence: TGCGCCAGCAGCTACAAGATTGACAGTCCTTTCGGCTACACCTTC. This chain uses TRBV5-1 with TRBJ1-2, with TRBD1 as a possible D gene (5 bases). The V and J ends lost 3 bases and 8 bases respectively, with 20 bases between them. Germline assignment: CDR1 SGHRS and CDR2 YFSETQ. The CDR3 sequence is 15 residues long. Full variable domain (rest looked up from reference TRBV5-1 and TRBJ1-2): KAGVTQTPRYLIKTRGQQVTLSCSPISGHRSVSWYQQTPGQGLQFLFEYFSETQRNKGNFPGRFSGRQFSNSRSEMNVSTLELGDSALYLCASSYKIDSPFGYTFGSGTRLTVV.

The rearrangement uses TRBV28 and TRBJ1-1; D may be TRBD1 (5 bases). Germline V gene data show CDR1 as MDHEN and CDR2 as SYDVKM. The CDR3 has 13 amino acids. The V gene lost 6 bases and the J gene lost 10 bases, with 18 bases spanning the gap. As DNA, the CDR3 is TGTGCCAGCAGGCTTACGGGGGGGGTGGGAGCTTTCTTT. The encoded protein is CASRLTGGVGAFF.

The chain's CDR3 is CASSSRLGGITYEQYF. As DNA, the CDR3 is TGTGCCAGCAGCTCCCGTCTGGGGGGGATTACCTACGAGCAGTACTTC. This rearrangement joins TRBV7-2 to TRBJ2-7; TRBD2 matches 7 bases. J gave up 2 bases and V 4 bases, and 11 bases lay outside the gene matches. The CDR3 has 16 residues. From germline, CDR1 is SGHTA and CDR2 FQGNSA. Drawing the rest from reference TRBV7-2 and TRBJ2-7, the complete variable domain is GAGVSQSPSNKVTEKGKDVELRCDPISGHTALYWYRQSLGQGLEFLIYFQGNSAPDKSGLPSDRFSAERTGGSVSTLTIQRTQQEDSAVYLCASSSRLGGITYEQYFGPGTRLTVT.

The CDR3 nucleotides read TGCGCCAGCAGCCAAGAGCTAGCGGGGGAATACGAGCAGTACTTC. Translating it yields CASSQELAGEYEQYF. This chain links TRBV4-1 with TRBJ2-7; TRBD2 agrees at 10 bases. With 0 bases clipped from V and 4 bases from J, the junction kept 3 bases outside the gene matches. CDR3 length equals 15 residues. Germline V CDR1 and CDR2: MGHRA, YSYEKL.

This chain joins TRBV19 and TRBJ2-1; 7 bases map to TRBD2. With 3 bases clipped from V and 6 bases from J, the junction kept 2 bases outside the gene matches. Germline CDR1 LNHDA, CDR2 SQIVND (reference sequence). This CDR3 contains 13 residues. This chain's CDR3 is CASSMGGSNEQFF. CDR3 bases: TGTGCCAGTAGTATGGGGGGGTCCAATGAGCAGTTCTTC.